Given below is one T cell receptor (beta chain) in context. This entry belongs to a study of blood T cell repertoires in COVID-19. For the study at large: Sample material is recorded as cDNA or gDNA derived from T cells, B-cell-depleted T cells, or PBMCs.

In terms of age and location, participants ranged from roughly 18 to 95 years and lived in fewer than 30 US areas. Participants reported their clinical history, and cohort assignment relied on those reports. Authors' data handling: Amplification from reference gene primers served as the basis for estimated nucleated cell counts. The repertoire was sequenced with immunoSEQ multiplex PCR; TCRdb's copy has only in-frame clones and lacks some. V, J and clone size are those of that table, while D and trimming were read from the DNA. The data contain roughly 400,000 clones, around 90% of them singletons. The TCR originated in a woman in her 40s with acute COVID-19. Sequencing used PBMCs or T cells enriched from blood (not recorded which).

CDR3 DNA: TGTGCCAGCAGCTTGACGCAGGTCCGAGATGAAGCTTTCTTT. Encoded protein: CASSLTQVRDEAFF. This chain connects TRBV5-5 to TRBJ1-1; D gene uncertain. V lost 1 base and J lost 7, with 14 bases in between. The CDR3 totals 14 residues. Germline lookup yields CDR1 SGHKS and CDR2 YYEKEE (reference sequence).